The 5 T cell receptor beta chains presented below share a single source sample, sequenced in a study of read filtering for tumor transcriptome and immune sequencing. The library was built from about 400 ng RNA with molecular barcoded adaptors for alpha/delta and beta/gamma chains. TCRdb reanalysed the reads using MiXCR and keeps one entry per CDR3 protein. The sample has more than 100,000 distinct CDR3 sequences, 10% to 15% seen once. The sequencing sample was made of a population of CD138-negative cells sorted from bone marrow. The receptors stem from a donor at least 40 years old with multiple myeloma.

The CDR3 sequence: CASSGTSGGAADTQYF. CDR3 coding DNA: TGTGCCAGCAGCGGGACTAGCGGGGGGGCAGCAGATACGCAGTATTTT. V and J are TRBV4-2 and TRBJ2-3, with 16 bases that match TRBD2. Trimming removed 5 bases from V and 4 bases from J; junction bases left unmatched: 3. Germline lookup yields CDR1 LGHNA and CDR2 YNFKEQ. CDR3 size: 16 residues.

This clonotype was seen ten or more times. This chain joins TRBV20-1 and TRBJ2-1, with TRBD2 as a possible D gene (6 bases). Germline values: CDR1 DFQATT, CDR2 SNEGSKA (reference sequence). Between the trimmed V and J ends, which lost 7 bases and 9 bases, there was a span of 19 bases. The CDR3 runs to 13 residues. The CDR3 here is CSGRANLGLEQFF. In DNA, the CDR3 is TGCAGTGGGCGTGCCAACCTGGGACTTGAGCAGTTCTTC.

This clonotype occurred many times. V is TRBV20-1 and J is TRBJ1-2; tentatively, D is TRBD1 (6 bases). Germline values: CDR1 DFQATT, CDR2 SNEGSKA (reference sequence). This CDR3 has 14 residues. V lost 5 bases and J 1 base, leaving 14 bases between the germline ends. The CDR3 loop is CSAAGVGGNYGYTF. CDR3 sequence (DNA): TGCAGTGCTGCAGGGGTTGGTGGTAACTATGGCTACACCTTC.

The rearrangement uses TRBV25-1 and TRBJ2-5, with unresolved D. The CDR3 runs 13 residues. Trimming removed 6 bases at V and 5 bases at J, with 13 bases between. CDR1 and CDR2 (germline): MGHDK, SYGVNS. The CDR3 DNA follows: TGTGCCAGCAGGCAAGATGGAGTGGAGACCCAGTACTTC. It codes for CASRQDGVETQYF.

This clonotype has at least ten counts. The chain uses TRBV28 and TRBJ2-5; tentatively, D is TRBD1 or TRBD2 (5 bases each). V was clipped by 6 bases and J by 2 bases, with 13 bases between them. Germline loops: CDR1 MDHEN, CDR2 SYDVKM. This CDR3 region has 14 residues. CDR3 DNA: TGTGCCAGCAGGTCCGGGACCCTACAAGAGACCCAGTACTTC. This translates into CASRSGTLQETQYF.